This T cell receptor beta chain was obtained from a study of blood T cell repertoires in COVID-19. Per the germline V gene, CDR1 is SEHNR and CDR2 is FQNEAQ (reference sequence). With V trimmed by 2 bases and J by 6 bases, 6 bases remained unmatched. The CDR3 runs to 15 residues. Original analysis: Nucleated cell counts were estimated from reference gene primer amplification. Sequencing was performed with immunoSEQ multiplex PCR; in TCRdb, only in-frame clones are kept and a portion is missing. Clone size and V and J calls were adopted from that table, with D and trimming inferred from the DNA. The repertoire holds 350,000 or so clones, about 83% seen once, with 2.5% to 3.5% in the top ten.

The clonotype originates from a man aged 25 to 45 with active or convalescent COVID-19. The chain couples TRBV7-9 to TRBJ2-3, with TRBD2 matching over 9 bases. The sample taken for sequencing was peripheral blood. Here the CDR3 DNA reads TGTGCCAGCAGCTTAATGGTGCTAGCGGGGGATACGCAGTATTTT. It codes for CASSLMVLAGDTQYF.